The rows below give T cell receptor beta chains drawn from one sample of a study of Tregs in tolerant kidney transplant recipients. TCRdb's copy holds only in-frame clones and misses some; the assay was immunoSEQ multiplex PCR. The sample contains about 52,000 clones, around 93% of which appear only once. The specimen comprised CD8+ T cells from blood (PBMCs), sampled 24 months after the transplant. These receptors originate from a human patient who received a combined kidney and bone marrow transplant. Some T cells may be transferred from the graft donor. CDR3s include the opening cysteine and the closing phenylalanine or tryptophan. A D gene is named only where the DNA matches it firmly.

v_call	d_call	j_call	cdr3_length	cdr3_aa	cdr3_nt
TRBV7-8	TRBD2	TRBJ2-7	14	CASSQPGLANEQYF	TGTGCCAGCAGCCAGCCGGGACTAGCGAACGAGCAGTACTTC
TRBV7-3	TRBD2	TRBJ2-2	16	CASSPLSGSSTGELFF	TGTGCCAGCAGCCCACTTAGCGGGAGTAGCACCGGGGAGCTGTTTTTT
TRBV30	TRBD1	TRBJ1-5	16	CAWSPGTGALNQPQHF	TGTGCCTGGAGTCCCGGGACAGGGGCTCTTAATCAGCCCCAGCATTTT
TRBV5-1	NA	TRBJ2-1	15	CASSFRAPVYNEQFF	TGCGCCAGCAGCTTCAGGGCTCCGGTATACAATGAGCAGTTCTTC
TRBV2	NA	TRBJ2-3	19	CASSELGQGLPLGTDTQYF	TGTGCCAGCAGTGAACTGGGGCAAGGTCTGCCCTTAGGCACAGATACGCAGTATTTT
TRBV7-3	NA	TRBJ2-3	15	CASSFGSPSTDTQYF	TGTGCCAGCAGCTTCGGGAGTCCTAGCACAGATACGCAGTATTTT
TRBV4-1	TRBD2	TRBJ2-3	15	CASSRLAGEGDTQYF	TGCGCCAGCAGCAGACTAGCGGGAGAGGGAGATACGCAGTATTTT
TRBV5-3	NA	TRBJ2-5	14	CARSPAGNQETQYF	TGTGCCAGAAGCCCGGCGGGGAACCAAGAGACCCAGTACTTC
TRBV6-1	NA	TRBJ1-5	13	CASSEAANQPQHF	TGTGCCAGCAGTGAAGCGGCAAACCAGCCCCAGCATTTT
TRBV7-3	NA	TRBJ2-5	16	CASDFQGHRYQETQYF	TGTGCCAGCGACTTCCAGGGACACCGGTACCAAGAGACCCAGTACTTC
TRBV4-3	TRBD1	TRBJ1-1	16	CASSHLPGQGDTEAFF	TGCGCCAGCAGCCATCTACCGGGACAGGGGGACACTGAAGCTTTCTTT
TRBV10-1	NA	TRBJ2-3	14	CASNRAISTDTQYF	TGCGCCAGCAACAGGGCGATAAGCACAGATACGCAGTATTTT
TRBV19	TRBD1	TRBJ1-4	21	CASSWPDRLMEGFVDLGKLFF	TGTGCCAGTAGTTGGCCGGACAGGTTGATGGAAGGTTTCGTTGACCTAGGAAAACTGTTTTTT
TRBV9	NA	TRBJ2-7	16	CASSVGESGTYYEQYF	TGTGCCAGCAGCGTAGGCGAGTCCGGGACTTACTACGAGCAGTACTTC
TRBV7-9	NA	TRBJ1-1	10	CASSINQAFF	TGTGCCAGCAGCATTAATCAAGCTTTCTTT
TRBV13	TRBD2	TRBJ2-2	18	CASSSLLASGANTGELFF	TGTGCCAGCAGCTCTCTTTTAGCTAGCGGGGCGAACACCGGGGAGCTGTTTTTT